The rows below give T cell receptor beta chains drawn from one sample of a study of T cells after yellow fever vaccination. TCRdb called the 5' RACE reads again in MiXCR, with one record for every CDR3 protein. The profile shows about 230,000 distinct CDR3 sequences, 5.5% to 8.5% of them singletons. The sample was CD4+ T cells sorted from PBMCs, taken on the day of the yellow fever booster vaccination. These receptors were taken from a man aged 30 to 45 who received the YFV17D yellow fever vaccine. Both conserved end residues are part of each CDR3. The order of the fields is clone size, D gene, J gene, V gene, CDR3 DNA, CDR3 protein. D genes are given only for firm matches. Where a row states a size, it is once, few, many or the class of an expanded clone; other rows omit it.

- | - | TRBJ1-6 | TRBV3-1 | TGTGCCAGCAGCCAAGGTCTCGGTCAGGGAAAGGTATCCCTCCACTTT | CASSQGLGQGKVSLHF
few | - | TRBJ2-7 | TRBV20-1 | TGCAGTGCTAGAGATCTAAGGAGACTAGAAGCCGACGAGCAGTACTTC | CSARDLRRLEADEQYF
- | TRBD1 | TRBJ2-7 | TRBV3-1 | TGTGCCAGCAGCCAAGATCGGACAGGGCTTGAGCAGTACTTC | CASSQDRTGLEQYF
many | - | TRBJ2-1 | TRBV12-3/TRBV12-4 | TGTGCCAGCAACCGGCAGAGCTCCTACAATGAGCAGTTCTTC | CASNRQSSYNEQFF
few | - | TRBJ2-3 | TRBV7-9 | TGTGCCAGCAGCTACCGGATTTGGGGATTTAGCACAGATACGCAGTATTTT | CASSYRIWGFSTDTQYF
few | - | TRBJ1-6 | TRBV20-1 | TGCAGTGCTAGAGGAGGGAGCTCCTATAATTCACCCCTCCACTTT | CSARGGSSYNSPLHF
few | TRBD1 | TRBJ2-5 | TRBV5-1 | TGCGCCAGCAGCCTTGACAGGGGCGGAGAGACCCAGTACTTC | CASSLDRGGETQYF
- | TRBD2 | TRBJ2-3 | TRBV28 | TGTGCCAGCAGTTCCATCCTAGCGGTAAGAAGCACAGATACGCAGTATTTT | CASSSILAVRSTDTQYF
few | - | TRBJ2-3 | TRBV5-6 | TGTGCCAGCAGCTCATCAAACGGGGATACGCAGTATTTT | CASSSSNGDTQYF
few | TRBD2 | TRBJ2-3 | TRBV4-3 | TGCGCCAGCAGCCAAGACACGCTAGCGGGAGTCGGGCAGTATTTT | CASSQDTLAGVGQYF
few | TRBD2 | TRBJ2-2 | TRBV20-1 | TGCAGTGCTACACCTGGGGGGGTTATAACCGGGGAGCTGTTTTTT | CSATPGGVITGELFF
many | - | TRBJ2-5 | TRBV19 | TGTGCCAGTAGCCAGGGTCGGGGAGAGACCCAGTACTTC | CASSQGRGETQYF